This T cell receptor (beta chain) originates from a study of shared clonotypes between healthy human individuals. CDR3 size: 14 residues. V lost 1 base to trimming and J lost 1 base, with 7 bases between them. The germline gives CDR1 KGHSH, CDR2 LQKENI. Here immunoSEQ multiplex PCR was the method, and the copy in TCRdb shows in-frame clones only, minus some. The table includes roughly 2.2 million clones, about 92% detected once. V is TRBV18 and J is TRBJ1-1; D is uncertain. The specimen was naive CD4+ T cells from PBMCs. The sample's subset: CD45RA+ positively selected. This receptor was identified in a man between 18 and 35 years old in good health. Some clones in this sample may be carry-over from other donors' samples. Here the CDR3 reads CASSPRIENTEAFF. The CDR3 nucleotides are TGTGCCAGCTCACCACGGATTGAGAACACTGAAGCTTTCTTT.